These 3 T cell receptor beta chains were all obtained from the same sample, sequenced in a study of post-analysis software for immune sequencing data. Study conclusions and caveats: Compared with controls, patients had more of about 5 TRBV segments, including TRBV5-6, TRBV5-1 and TRBV20-1.

Libraries were made from TCR beta cDNA, and they carried unique molecular identifiers. From the PCR reads, TCRdb called clonotypes with MiXCR, one entry per CDR3 protein. The sample holds about 810,000 distinct CDR3 sequences; about 53% are singletons and the top ten take 4.6%. These receptors have no identified antigens. The sample taken for sequencing was blood. The source of these receptors is a girl aged 10-17 years with multiple sclerosis.

This clonotype has just a few counts. The rearrangement uses TRBV12-3 or TRBV12-4 and TRBJ2-1, with TRBD2 matching over 10 bases. After removal of 6 bases from V and 4 bases from J, the junction contained 6 bases not matched to a gene. CDR3 length: 15 amino acids. The CDR3 region has the DNA TGTGCCAGCAGCCCTCTAGCGGGGGCGTACAATGAGCAGTTCTTC. It specifies CASSPLAGAYNEQFF.

This clonotype was recorded a few times. The chain carries TRBV5-1 and TRBJ2-1; D is unclear. The CDR3 has 12 residues. Between the trimmed V and J ends, which lost 1 base and 6 bases, there was a span of 5 bases. Germline loops: CDR1 SGHRS, CDR2 YFSETQ. The CDR3, as DNA: TGCGCCAGCAGCTTGAATAGCAATGAGCAGTTCTTC. Translating gives CASSLNSNEQFF.

This rearrangement joins TRBV12-3 or TRBV12-4 to TRBJ2-7; unclear D gene. V lost 5 bases to trimming and J lost 2 bases, with 7 bases between them. CDR3 length: 12 amino acids. CDR3 in amino acids: CASSPRTYEQYF. CDR3 sequence (DNA): TGTGCCAGCAGTCCCAGGACCTACGAGCAGTACTTC.